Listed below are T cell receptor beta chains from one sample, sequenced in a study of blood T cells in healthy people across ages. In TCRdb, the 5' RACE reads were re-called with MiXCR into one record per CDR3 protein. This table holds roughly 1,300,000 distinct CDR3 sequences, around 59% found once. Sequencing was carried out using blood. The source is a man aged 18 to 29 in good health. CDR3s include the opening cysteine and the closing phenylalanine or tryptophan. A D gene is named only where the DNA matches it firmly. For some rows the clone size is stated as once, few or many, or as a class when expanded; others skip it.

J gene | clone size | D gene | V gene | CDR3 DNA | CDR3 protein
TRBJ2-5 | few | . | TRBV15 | TGTGCCACCAGCAGAGATCAGGGAGGAGAGACCCAGTACTTC | CATSRDQGGETQYF
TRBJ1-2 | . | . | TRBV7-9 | TGTGCCATAGTGGGGGGACTTAACTATGGCTACACCTTC | CAIVGGLNYGYTF
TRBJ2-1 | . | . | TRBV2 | TGTGCCAGCAGGGATGGGGTCAATGAGCAGTTCTTC | CASRDGVNEQFF
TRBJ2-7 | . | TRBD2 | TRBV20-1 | TGCAGTGCCATTGGGACTAGCGGGGCTAACGAGCAGTACTTC | CSAIGTSGANEQYF
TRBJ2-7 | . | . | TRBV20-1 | TGCAGTGCTAGGGTCAGGGGCTCCTACGAGCAGTACTTC | CSARVRGSYEQYF
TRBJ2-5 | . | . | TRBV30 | TGTGCCTGGAGAGACCTAGGACTGTTACAAGAGACCCAGTACTTC | CAWRDLGLLQETQYF
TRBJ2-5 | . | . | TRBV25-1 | TGTGCCAGCAGGGAAGAGCGAAGCCAAGAGACCCAGTACTTC | CASREERSQETQYF
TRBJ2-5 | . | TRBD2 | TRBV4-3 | TGCGCCAGCAGCCCCGGGCTAGCGGGCCCCCTGTACTTC | CASSPGLAGPLYF
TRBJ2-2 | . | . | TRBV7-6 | TGTGCCAGCAGCTGGGGGGTCCCTAACACCGGGGAGCTGTTTTTT | CASSWGVPNTGELFF
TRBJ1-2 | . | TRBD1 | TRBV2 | TGTGCCAGCAGTGAAGCGCCGCCGGGACAGGGCTACACCTTC | CASSEAPPGQGYTF
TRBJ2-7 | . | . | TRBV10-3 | TGTGCCATCAGTGAGCCGACAGGATTCTACGAGCAGTACTTC | CAISEPTGFYEQYF
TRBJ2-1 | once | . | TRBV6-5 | TGTGCCAGCAGTTTCACGACGGCGAGCTCCTACAATGAGCAGTTCTTC | CASSFTTASSYNEQFF
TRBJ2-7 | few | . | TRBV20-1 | TGCAGTGCTGAGACAGGTTGGGTGGACTACGAGCAGTACTTC | CSAETGWVDYEQYF
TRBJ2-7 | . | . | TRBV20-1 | TGCAGTGCTAGTCAACTGACCTACAATGAGCAGTACTTC | CSASQLTYNEQYF
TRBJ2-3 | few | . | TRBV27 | TGTGCCAGCAGTTTATCCCGCACAGATACGCAGTATTTT | CASSLSRTDTQYF
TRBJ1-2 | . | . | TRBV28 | TGTGCCAGCAGTTTGGGGTCTCTAGGGAACTATGGCTACACCTTC | CASSLGSLGNYGYTF
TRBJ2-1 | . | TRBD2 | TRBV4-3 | TGCGCCAGCAGCCAAGGTTTTGGGCTAGCGGGGGAGTACAATGAGCAGTTCTTC | CASSQGFGLAGEYNEQFF
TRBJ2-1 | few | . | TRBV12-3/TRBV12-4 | TGTGCCAGCAGTTTAGCGGGGGTGGGGGGCAATGAGCAGTTCTTC | CASSLAGVGGNEQFF
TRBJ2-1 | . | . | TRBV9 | TGTGCCAGCAGCGCGGATGTAGTGAATGAGCAGTTCTTC | CASSADVVNEQFF
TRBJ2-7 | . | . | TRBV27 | TGTGCCAGCAGTTTAAAAATTAGCGGTGTTTCCGAGCAGTACTTC | CASSLKISGVSEQYF
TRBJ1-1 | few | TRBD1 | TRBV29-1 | TGCAGCGTGTCCTGGGACAGGAGAGCTTTCTTT | CSVSWDRRAFF
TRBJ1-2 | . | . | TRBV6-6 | TGTGCCAGCAGTTACCCGATGTCGAAGTGGGGCTACACCTTC | CASSYPMSKWGYTF
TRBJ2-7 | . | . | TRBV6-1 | TGTGCCAGCAATCAGGACAGAACCTACGAGCAGTACTTC | CASNQDRTYEQYF
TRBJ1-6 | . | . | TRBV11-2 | TGTGCCAGCAGCCCGAGTCGGTATTCACCCCTCCACTTT | CASSPSRYSPLHF
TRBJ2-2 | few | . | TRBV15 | TGTGCCACCAGCGGAAGCGGTCTTGGGGAGCTGTTTTTT | CATSGSGLGELFF
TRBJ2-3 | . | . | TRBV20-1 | TGCAGTGCTAGAATAGGTTCGGGAGATGATACGCAGTATTTT | CSARIGSGDDTQYF
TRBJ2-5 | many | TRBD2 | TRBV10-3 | TGTGCCATCAGATCAGGGACTAGCGGGTACCAAGAGACCCAGTACTTC | CAIRSGTSGYQETQYF